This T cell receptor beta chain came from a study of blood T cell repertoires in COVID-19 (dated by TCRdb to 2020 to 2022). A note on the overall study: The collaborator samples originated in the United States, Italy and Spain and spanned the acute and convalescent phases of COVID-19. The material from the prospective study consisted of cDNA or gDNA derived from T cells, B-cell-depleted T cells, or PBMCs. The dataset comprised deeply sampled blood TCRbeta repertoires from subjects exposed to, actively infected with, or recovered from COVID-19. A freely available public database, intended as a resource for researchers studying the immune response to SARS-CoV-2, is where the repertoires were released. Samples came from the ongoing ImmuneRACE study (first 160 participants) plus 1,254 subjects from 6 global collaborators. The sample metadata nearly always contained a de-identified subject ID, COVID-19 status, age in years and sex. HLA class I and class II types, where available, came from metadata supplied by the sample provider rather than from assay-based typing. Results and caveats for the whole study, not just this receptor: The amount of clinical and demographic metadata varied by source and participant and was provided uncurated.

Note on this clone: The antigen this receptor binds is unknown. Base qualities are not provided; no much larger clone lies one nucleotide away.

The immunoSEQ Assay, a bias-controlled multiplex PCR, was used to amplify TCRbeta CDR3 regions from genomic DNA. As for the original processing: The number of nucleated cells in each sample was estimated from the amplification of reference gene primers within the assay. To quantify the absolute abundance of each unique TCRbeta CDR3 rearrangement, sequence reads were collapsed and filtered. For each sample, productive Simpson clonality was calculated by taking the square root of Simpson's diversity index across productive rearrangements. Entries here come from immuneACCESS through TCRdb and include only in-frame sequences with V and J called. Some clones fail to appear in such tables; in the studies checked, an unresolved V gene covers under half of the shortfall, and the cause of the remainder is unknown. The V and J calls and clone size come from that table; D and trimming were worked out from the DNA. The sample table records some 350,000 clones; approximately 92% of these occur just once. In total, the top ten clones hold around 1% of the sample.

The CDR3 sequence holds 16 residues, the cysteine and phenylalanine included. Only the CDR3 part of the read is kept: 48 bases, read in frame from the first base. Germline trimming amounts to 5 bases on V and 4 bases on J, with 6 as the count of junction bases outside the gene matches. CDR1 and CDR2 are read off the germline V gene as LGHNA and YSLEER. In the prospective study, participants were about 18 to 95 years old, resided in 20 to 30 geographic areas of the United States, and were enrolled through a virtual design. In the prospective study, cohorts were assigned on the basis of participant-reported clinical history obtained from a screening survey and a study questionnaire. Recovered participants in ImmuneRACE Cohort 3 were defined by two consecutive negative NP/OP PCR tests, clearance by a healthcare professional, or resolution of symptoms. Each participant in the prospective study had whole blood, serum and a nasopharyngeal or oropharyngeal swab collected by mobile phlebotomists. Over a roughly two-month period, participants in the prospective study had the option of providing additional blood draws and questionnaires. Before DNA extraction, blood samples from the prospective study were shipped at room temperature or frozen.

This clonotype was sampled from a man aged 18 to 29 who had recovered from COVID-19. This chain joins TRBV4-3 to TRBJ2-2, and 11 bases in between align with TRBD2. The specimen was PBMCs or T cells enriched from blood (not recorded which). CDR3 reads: CASSLRLAGTTGELFF. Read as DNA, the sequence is TGCGCCAGCAGCTTAAGACTAGCGGGAACCACCGGGGAGCTGTTTTTT.